This TCR beta chain came from a study of Ad26.COV2.S vaccination and SARS-CoV-2 variants. Background on the study: Intramuscularly, Ad26.COV2.S was given either once or twice, 56 days apart. General study points: Total T cell responses were possibly underestimated by TCR breadth and depth analyses. Reports say spike-specific CD8+ and CD4+ T cell responses covered substantial breadth after vaccination.

About this clone: The target antigen is unknown.

Documented treatment: roughly 19 received Ad26.COV2.S at low or high dose, single or two shots; a few received placebo; per-sample allocation not given. Samples came from day 63 after the first vaccine or placebo injection. Germline V CDR1 and CDR2: SQVTM, ANQGSEA. The ends were cut back, 5 bases at V and 4 bases at J, with 12 bases in the middle. This CDR3 region has 12 residues. Only in-frame clones appear in the TCRdb table, and some are missing; sequencing was by immunoSEQ multiplex PCR. The sample includes 400,000 to 500,000 clones, approximately 90% of them seen just once. The source is a person aged 18-65 years who received the Ad26.COV2.S COVID-19 vaccine or a placebo. Here the sequenced sample was peripheral blood, taken in a trial of Ad26.COV2.S vaccine versus placebo. The chain links TRBV29-1 to TRBJ2-7, with a possible D match to TRBD1 (5 bases). In DNA, the CDR3 is TGCAGCGTTCTCAGGGTAGGGTACGAGCAGTACTTC. Protein sequence: CSVLRVGYEQYF.